This TCR beta chain came from a study of post-analysis software for immune sequencing data. Study results and caveats: TRBV segments more frequent in patients than in controls numbered five and included TRBV5-6, TRBV5-1 and TRBV20-1.

Trimming cost V 6 bases and J 4 bases, with 9 bases left between them. The CDR3 has 12 residues. In regard to this clonotype: Its antigen is not known.

cDNA libraries of TCR beta carried unique molecular identifiers. MiXCR was run by TCRdb on the PCR reads, yielding one entry per CDR3 protein. The table lists hundreds of thousands of distinct CDR3 sequences, 55% to 60% of them singletons. The clonotype comes from a girl between 2 and 10 years old with multiple sclerosis. The chain has TRBV12-3 or TRBV12-4 and TRBJ1-1; D is unresolved. Specimen: blood. The CDR3 loop reads CASRIRTTEAFF. In DNA form, the CDR3 reads TGTGCCAGCAGAATCCGGACCACTGAAGCTTTCTTT.